The 22 T cell receptor beta chains below all came from one sample that was sequenced in a study of blood T cell repertoires in COVID-19. Method: immunoSEQ multiplex PCR; TCRdb's copy keeps in-frame clones and lacks some. The table shows around 270,000 clones, with 88% occurring only once. The sequenced material came from PBMCs or T cells enriched from blood (not recorded which). The receptors were gathered from a woman aged 40 to 55 who had been exposed to COVID-19.

The chain recombines TRBV27 with TRBJ2-5, with 7 nucleotides matching TRBD1. Germline lookup yields CDR1 MNHEY and CDR2 SMNVEV (reference sequence). Trimming took 4 bases from V and 9 from J; bases not matched to a gene: 11. The CDR3 has 14 amino acids. In DNA form, the CDR3 reads TGTGCCAGCAGTTATCAGGGGCAGGGGGTGGCCCAGTACTTC. Translation gives CASSYQGQGVAQYF.

This chain links TRBV28 with TRBJ1-1; D remains unclear. CDR3 length: 15 amino acids. Germline V gene sequence: CDR1 MDHEN, CDR2 SYDVKM. V shed 1 base and J shed 1 base, with 10 bases lying between them. The CDR3 DNA reads TGTGCCAGCAGTTTATACGGAGCCTCGAACACTGAAGCTTTCTTT. It specifies CASSLYGASNTEAFF.

The V gene is TRBV15, the J gene TRBJ2-5, with 9 bases that match TRBD2. Trimming removed 0 bases from V and 1 base from J; junction bases left unmatched: 6. In germline, CDR1 is LNHNV, CDR2 YYDKDF (reference sequence). CDR3 length equals 17 residues. The CDR3 loop is CATSRDGSGRRQETQYF. The CDR3 bases are TGTGCCACCAGCAGAGATGGTAGCGGGAGACGCCAAGAGACCCAGTACTTC.

The V call is TRBV24-1, the J call TRBJ2-3; 9 bases are shared with TRBD1. The J segment lost 2 bases and the V segment lost 4 bases, leaving 9 bases of the junction unmatched. The CDR3 consists of 17 residues. The V gene's germline CDR1 is KGHDR and CDR2 SFDVKD. CDR3 in amino acids: CATSEHPGQGATDTQYF. Here the CDR3 DNA reads TGTGCCACCAGTGAACACCCGGGACAGGGAGCCACAGATACGCAGTATTTT.

V and J are TRBV24-1 and TRBJ1-2, with D maybe TRBD1 (5 bases). The V end was cut by 3 bases, the J end by 6 bases, with 10 bases between. There are 13 residues in the CDR3. Germline V gene data show CDR1 as KGHDR and CDR2 as SFDVKD. The CDR3 region has the DNA TGTGCCACCAGTGATCGCGTGGGGCATGGCTACACCTTC. Its protein is CATSDRVGHGYTF.

V gene TRBV11-2 combines with J gene TRBJ1-1; TRBD1 aligns across 8 bases. V was pared by 5 bases and J by 1 base, with 9 bases of the junction left unmatched. Germline loops: CDR1 SGHAT, CDR2 FQNNGV. The CDR3 runs to 16 residues. For the CDR3, the DNA is TGTGCCAGCAGCCCACGTTCACAGGGGGGGAACACTGAAGCTTTCTTT. Translating it yields CASSPRSQGGNTEAFF.

This CDR3 reads CASRRTEDMNTEAFF. In DNA, the CDR3 is TGTGCCAGCAGAAGGACAGAGGACATGAACACTGAAGCTTTCTTT. The rearrangement uses TRBV6-5 and TRBJ1-1, with D possibly TRBD1 on 6 matching bases. The germline gives CDR1 MNHEY, CDR2 SVGAGI. V lost 6 bases and J lost 0, with 14 bases in between. This CDR3 has 15 amino acids.

The V call is TRBV7-9, the J call TRBJ1-2; D possibly corresponds to TRBD1 (5 bases). CDR1 is SEHNR, CDR2 FQNEAQ, per germline (reference sequence). The CDR3 length is 15 residues. V was trimmed by 1 base and J by 6 bases, leaving 15 bases between them. The CDR3 DNA is TGTGCCAGCAGCTTAGGGACGACAGATACCCATGGCTACACCTTC. Translated: CASSLGTTDTHGYTF.

In regard to this clone: At one end the junction does not follow the germline gene, possibly because of a read error. CDR3 loop: CASSEEGFLGGPTGELFF. The CDR3 DNA reads TGCGCCAGCAGCGAAGAGGGATTTTTGGGGGGGCCCACCGGGGAGCTGTTTTTT. The chain combines TRBV4-3 with TRBJ2-2, with D perhaps matching TRBD2 (7 bases). This CDR3 is 18 amino acids long. The germline gives CDR1 LGHNA, CDR2 YSLEER.

The V call is TRBV3-1 (or the pseudogene TRBV3-2), the J call TRBJ1-1, with unresolved D. CDR1 is LGHDT and CDR2 is YNNKEL in the germline V gene (reference sequence). V gave up 2 bases and J gave up 3 bases, with 7 bases separating them. The CDR3 spans 13 residues. The CDR3 nucleotides are TGTGCCAGCAGCCAAAAAGAGCACACTGAAGCTTTCTTT. This gives the protein CASSQKEHTEAFF.

The chain employs TRBV30 and TRBJ1-2; 9 nucleotides agree with TRBD1. V trimming: 4 bases; J trimming: 4 bases; junction bases outside the gene matches: 4. Germline V CDR1 and CDR2: GTSNPN, SVGIG (reference sequence). This CDR3 has 13 amino acids. The CDR3 region has the DNA TGTGCCTGGACGACAGGGGGGGCCTATGGCTACACCTTC. It translates to CAWTTGGAYGYTF. Looking up the rest from reference TRBV30 and TRBJ1-2 gives the full variable domain: SQTIHQWPATLVQPVGSPLSLECTVEGTSNPNLYWYRQAAGRGLQLLFYSVGIGQISSEVPQNLSASRPQDRQFILSSKKLLLSDSGFYLCAWTTGGAYGYTFGSGTRLTVV.

The V and J genes are TRBV10-3 and TRBJ2-5; no clear D gene. Trimming shortened V by 0 bases and J by 1 base, and 9 bases separated the two germline ends. This CDR3 comprises 15 residues. CDR1 ENHRY and CDR2 SYGVKD come from the germline V gene. CDR3 nucleotide sequence: TGTGCCATCAGTGAGTCTGCGGTCGGCCAAGAGACCCAGTACTTC. Its protein is CAISESAVGQETQYF.

The chain uses TRBV18 and TRBJ2-3; possible D gene TRBD2, 7 bases. With 5 bases removed from V and 2 bases from J, the gap between germline ends came to 23 bases. CDR1 is KGHSH and CDR2 is LQKENI in the germline V gene. The CDR3 is made up of 18 amino acids. The CDR3 here is CASSTSQFGGPVTDTQYF. Written as DNA, the CDR3 is TGTGCCAGCTCAACGAGCCAATTCGGGGGGCCCGTCACAGATACGCAGTATTTT.

This chain connects TRBV4-3 to TRBJ2-1; TRBD2 agrees at 9 bases. This CDR3 is built from 17 residues. Looked up from germline, CDR1 is LGHNA and CDR2 is YSLEER. Germline trimming cut 1 base from V and 3 bases from J; bases unmatched to any gene: 7. CDR3 loop: CASSQAFSGRGYNEQFF. The CDR3 DNA is TGCGCCAGCAGCCAAGCCTTTAGCGGGAGAGGCTACAATGAGCAGTTCTTC.

This clone was picked up a small number of times. The chain links TRBV2 to TRBJ1-1, with D possibly TRBD1 on 5 matching bases. V shed 5 bases and J shed 0 bases, with 13 bases lying between them. Germline V lookup: CDR1 SNHLY, CDR2 FYNNEI. This CDR3 is 15 amino acids long. In nucleotides, the CDR3 is TGTGCCAGCAGTTACGGGGGACGCTTGAACACTGAAGCTTTCTTT. Translating it yields CASSYGGRLNTEAFF. Complete variable domain (other parts from reference TRBV2 and TRBJ1-1): EPEVTQTPSHQVTQMGQEVILRCVPISNHLYFYWYRQILGQKVEFLVSFYNNEISEKSEIFDDQFSVERPDGSNFTLKIRSTKLEDSAMYFCASSYGGRLNTEAFFGQGTRLTVV.

The chain carries TRBV9 and TRBJ2-3, with 9 positions matching TRBD2. The germline V gene encodes CDR1 SGDLS and CDR2 YYNGEE. Germline trimming cut 1 base from V and 3 bases from J; bases unmatched to any gene: 9. The CDR3 is made up of 17 amino acids. The CDR3 sequence: CASSVRASGTGTDTQYF. The CDR3 region has the DNA TGTGCCAGCAGCGTAAGGGCTAGCGGGACCGGGACAGATACGCAGTATTTT.

This chain links TRBV14 with TRBJ2-1; 13 nucleotides match TRBD2. The CDR3 is 16 residues long. J was trimmed by 9 bases and V by 5 bases; bases with no gene match: 10. Germline CDR1 reads SGHDN; CDR2 reads FVKESK. The chain's CDR3 is CASSSRTSGRYSEQFF. The CDR3 nucleotides are TGTGCCAGCAGCTCCCGGACTAGCGGGAGATATAGTGAGCAGTTCTTC.

The chain uses TRBV7-3 and TRBJ1-6; TRBD1 agrees at 8 bases. J gave up 7 bases and V 1 base, and 3 bases lay outside the gene matches. Per germline, CDR1 SGHTA and CDR2 FQGTGA. The CDR3 has 15 residues. CDR3 sequence reads: CASSLIRDRNSPLHF. In nucleotides, the CDR3 is TGTGCCAGCAGCTTAATTAGGGACAGGAATTCACCCCTCCACTTT.

The V call is TRBV23-1, the J call TRBJ2-1; maybe TRBD1 (6 bases). TRBV23-1 is recorded as an ORF, its role being uncertain. Trimming removed 4 bases from V and 0 bases from J, with 13 bases in between. The length of the CDR3 is 16 residues. The CDR3 here is CASSRDDRNSYNEQFF. As DNA, the CDR3 is TGCGCCAGCAGTCGAGATGACAGGAACTCCTACAATGAGCAGTTCTTC.

The rearrangement uses TRBV7-2 and TRBJ1-6, with 7 nucleotides matching TRBD1. V lost 0 bases and J lost 0; bases outside the gene matches: 8. The germline V gene encodes CDR1 SGHTA and CDR2 FQGNSA. The CDR3 is 19 residues long. CDR3 sequence (DNA): TGTGCCAGCAGCTTAGCCCGGGACAGCTGGAGCTCCTATAATTCACCCCTCCACTTT. Amino acid sequence: CASSLARDSWSSYNSPLHF.

This clone is a singleton in its sample. The rearrangement joins TRBV4-3 to TRBJ2-7; 7 bases match TRBD1. The CDR3 covers 13 residues. V dropped 4 bases and J dropped 6; count of bases not matched to a gene: 6. Germline CDR1 is LGHNA and CDR2 is YSLEER. DNA of the CDR3: TGCGCCAGCAGCCTAGGGGGCAAGGGCGAGCAGTACTTC. Its protein is CASSLGGKGEQYF.

The chain couples TRBV5-6 to TRBJ1-2; 9 positions agree with TRBD1. V shed 4 bases, J shed 2 bases, and the junction held 6 bases outside the gene matches. This CDR3 spans 15 amino acids. Germline loops: CDR1 SGHDT, CDR2 YYEEEE. CDR3 sequence: CASSLTGGANYGYTF. The CDR3 DNA reads TGTGCCAGCAGCCTTACAGGGGGCGCGAACTATGGCTACACCTTC.